One T cell receptor beta chain is described in this entry. TCRdb's copy holds only in-frame clones and misses some; the assay was immunoSEQ multiplex PCR. The top ten clones hold roughly 1% of a sample with about 310,000 clones, around 90% of them seen once. This sample stems from a study of blood T cell repertoires in COVID-19. Trimming took 3 bases from V and 0 from J; bases not matched to a gene: 2. Germline-derived CDR1 and CDR2 are MNHEY and SMNVEV (reference sequence). The CDR3 covers 16 residues. It was during active infection that Seattle patients were enrolled and then longitudinally followed.

This TCR came from a woman in her forties with COVID-19, enrolled during active disease. This chain links TRBV27 with TRBJ2-1, with 10 bases identical to TRBD1. The sample comprised peripheral blood. CDR3 coding DNA: TGTGCCAGCAGTTTGACAGGGGGCCTCTCCTACAATGAGCAGTTCTTC. Its protein is CASSLTGGLSYNEQFF.